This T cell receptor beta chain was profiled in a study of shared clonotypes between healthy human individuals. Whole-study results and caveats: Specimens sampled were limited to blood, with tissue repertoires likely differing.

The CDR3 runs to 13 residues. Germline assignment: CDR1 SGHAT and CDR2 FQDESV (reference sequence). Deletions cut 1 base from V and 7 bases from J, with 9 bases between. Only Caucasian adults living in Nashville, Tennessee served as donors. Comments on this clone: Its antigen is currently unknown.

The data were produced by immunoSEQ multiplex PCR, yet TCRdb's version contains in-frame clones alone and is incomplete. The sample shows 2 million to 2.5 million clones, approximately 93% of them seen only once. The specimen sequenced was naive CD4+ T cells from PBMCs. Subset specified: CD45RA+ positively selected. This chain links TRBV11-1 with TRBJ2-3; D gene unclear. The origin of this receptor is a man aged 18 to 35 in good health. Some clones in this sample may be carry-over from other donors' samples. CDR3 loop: CASSLDGGHTQYF. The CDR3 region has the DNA TGTGCCAGCAGCTTAGACGGCGGACATACGCAGTATTTT.